This record looks at one T cell receptor beta chain sequence and its context. Several immunoSEQ plates received, in even portions, the genomic DNA of each subset. TCRdb's copy holds only in-frame clones and misses some; the assay was immunoSEQ multiplex PCR. The data hold about 2 million clones, with roughly 94% observed a single time. The data were obtained in a study of shared clonotypes between healthy human individuals. About the research overall: Researchers drew samples from two women and a few men aged 18 to 49. CD8 memory received one plate per donor, CD8 naive two, CD4 memory three and CD4 naive three.

CDR3 length: 15 amino acids. Germline lookup yields CDR1 MGHRA and CDR2 YSYEKL. Trimming at V came to 1 base and at J to 7 bases, leaving 5 bases not matched to a gene. CD45RA+ naive and CD45RA-negative memory subsets were separated from CD4+ cells. The clonotype comes from a young man in good health. V usage is TRBV4-1 and J usage is TRBJ1-5; 9 nucleotides agree with TRBD1. Material: naive CD4+ T cells sorted from blood. Stated subset: CD45RA+ positively selected. The CDR3 reads CASSQAGTGLQPQHF. In DNA, the CDR3 is TGCGCCAGCAGCCAAGCCGGGACAGGGTTGCAGCCCCAGCATTTT.